The clone carrying this T cell receptor beta chain came up many times. Its target is unknown. This CDR3 comprises 14 residues. V lost 6 bases to trimming and J lost 2 bases; unmatched junction nucleotides: 4. This sample is drawn from a study of human T cells and chemical hapten exposure. Study-level findings and limits: Donors' alopecia may make their immune response differ from healthy people's. Significantly greater numbers of large CDR3 similarity clusters came from expanded TCRs than from controls.

Indicated time point: pre-sensitization, week 0. The treatment is: therapeutic diphenylcyclopropenone sensitization with weekly scalp DPC. TCRdb passed the RACE reads through MiXCR, listing each CDR3 protein once. The sample lists a few hundred thousand distinct CDR3 sequences; 7.5% to 9% were seen once. The clonotype was recovered from a man younger than 35 with alopecia areata. Some clones in this sample may be carry-over from other donors' samples. V usage is TRBV12-3 or TRBV12-4 and J usage is TRBJ1-5; the match to TRBD1 covers 7 bases. Sequences were derived from whole blood, sampled in connection with sensitization to the hapten diphenylcyclopropenone (DPC). The CDR3 nucleotides are TGTGCCAGCAGGCAAGGGGGCGGCAATCAGCCCCAGCATTTT. It yields the protein CASRQGGGNQPQHF.